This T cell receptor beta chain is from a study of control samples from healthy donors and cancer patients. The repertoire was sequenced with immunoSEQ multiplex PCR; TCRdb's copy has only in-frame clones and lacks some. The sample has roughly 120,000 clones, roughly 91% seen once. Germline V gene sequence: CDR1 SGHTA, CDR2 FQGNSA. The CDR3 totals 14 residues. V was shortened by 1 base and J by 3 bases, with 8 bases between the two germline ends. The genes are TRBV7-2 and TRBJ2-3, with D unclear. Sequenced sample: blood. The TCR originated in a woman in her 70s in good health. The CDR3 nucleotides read TGTGCCAGCAGCTTAGACCAAAGTACAGATACGCAGTATTTT. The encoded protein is CASSLDQSTDTQYF.